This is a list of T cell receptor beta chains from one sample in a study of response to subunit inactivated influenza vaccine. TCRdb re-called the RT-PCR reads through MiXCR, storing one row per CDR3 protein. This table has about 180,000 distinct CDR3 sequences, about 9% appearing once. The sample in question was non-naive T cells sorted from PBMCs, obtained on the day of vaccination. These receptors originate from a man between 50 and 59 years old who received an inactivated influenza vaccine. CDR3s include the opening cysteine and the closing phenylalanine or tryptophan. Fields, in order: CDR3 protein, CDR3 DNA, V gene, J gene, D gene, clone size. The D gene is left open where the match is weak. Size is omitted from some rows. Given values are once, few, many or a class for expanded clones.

CASSLSGGLAGGRYNEQFF	TGTGCCAGCAGTTTATCGGGCGGACTAGCGGGAGGCCGCTACAATGAGCAGTTCTTC	TRBV27	TRBJ2-1	TRBD2	-
CSASGDEQFF	TGCAGTGCTTCCGGGGATGAGCAGTTCTTC	TRBV20-1	TRBJ2-1	-	few
CASRSRQMNTEAFF	TGTGCCAGCAGATCAAGACAGATGAACACTGAAGCTTTCTTT	TRBV6-1	TRBJ1-1	-	-
CASSATGGSTDTQYF	TGTGCCAGCAGTGCGACAGGGGGCAGCACAGATACGCAGTATTTT	TRBV5-5	TRBJ2-3	TRBD1	-
CASSLVHSSYEQYF	TGTGCCAGCAGCTTAGTACACAGCTCCTACGAGCAGTACTTC	TRBV7-2	TRBJ2-7	-	-
CASSSIGTISHEQYF	TGTGCCAGCAGCTCCATAGGGACTATAAGCCACGAGCAGTACTTC	TRBV13	TRBJ2-7	TRBD2	few
CASSQGRVNLDRGYGYTF	TGTGCCAGCAGCCAAGGGCGGGTAAACTTAGACAGGGGCTATGGCTACACCTTC	TRBV4-2	TRBJ1-2	TRBD1	-
CASSQDRGSFNEQFF	TGTGCCAGCAGCCAAGATCGTGGCTCTTTCAATGAGCAGTTCTTC	TRBV4-2	TRBJ2-1	-	many
CASSTDWGGNTGELFF	TGTGCCAGCAGCACGGACTGGGGCGGGAACACCGGGGAGCTGTTTTTT	TRBV7-9	TRBJ2-2	-	few
CASSKTRNQRYEQYF	TGTGCCAGCAGTAAAACGCGAAACCAACGCTACGAGCAGTACTTC	TRBV12-3/TRBV12-4	TRBJ2-7	-	few
CASRLAPPLFGFYEQYF	TGTGCCAGCAGGCTCGCCCCCCCCCTCTTCGGTTTCTACGAGCAGTACTTC	TRBV6-1	TRBJ2-7	-	-
CASSLEMGGEAFF	TGTGCCAGCAGCTTAGAGATGGGCGGTGAAGCTTTCTTT	TRBV7-9	TRBJ1-1	-	few
CASSLAGGSSEQYF	TGTGCCAGCAGCTTGGCAGGGGGGTCATCCGAGCAGTACTTC	TRBV7-6	TRBJ2-7	-	-
CASGIGAGQGAYTF	TGTGCTAGTGGTATCGGGGCGGGACAGGGGGCCTACACCTTC	TRBV12-5	TRBJ1-2	TRBD1	-
CASSFAGGQETQYF	TGTGCCAGCAGTTTTGCGGGGGGGCAGGAGACCCAGTACTTC	TRBV28	TRBJ2-5	TRBD2	-
CASSLGTGFYEQYF	TGTGCCAGCAGCTTAGGGACAGGGTTTTACGAGCAGTACTTC	TRBV7-2	TRBJ2-7	TRBD1	many
CASSFLDHRTDTQYF	TGTGCCAGCAGCTTTCTTGACCACCGCACAGATACGCAGTATTTT	TRBV11-2	TRBJ2-3	-	-
CSVEEGQGWGEQFF	TGCAGCGTTGAAGAGGGACAGGGGTGGGGTGAGCAGTTCTTC	TRBV29-1	TRBJ2-1	TRBD1	few
CASTRDRGGASSYNEQFF	TGTGCCAGCACCCGGGACAGGGGTGGGGCTAGCTCCTACAATGAGCAGTTCTTC	TRBV27	TRBJ2-1	TRBD1	few
CSVTRSSGRAQDTQYF	TGCAGCGTGACGCGTAGTAGCGGGAGGGCCCAAGATACGCAGTATTTT	TRBV29-1	TRBJ2-3	TRBD2	many
CASNGGGRLGEQFF	TGTGCCAGCAACGGGGGGGGCCGGTTAGGTGAGCAGTTCTTC	TRBV7-9	TRBJ2-1	TRBD2	many
CASSSHRAGELFF	TGTGCCAGCAGCTCGCACAGGGCCGGGGAGCTGTTTTTT	TRBV7-2	TRBJ2-2	-	-
CSVRVAGSTDTQYF	TGCAGCGTGAGGGTAGCGGGAAGCACAGATACGCAGTATTTT	TRBV29-1	TRBJ2-3	TRBD2	few
CASSRTGNSPLHF	TGTGCCAGTAGCCGGACGGGGAATTCACCCCTCCACTTT	TRBV19	TRBJ1-6	-	many
CASRAATSGNTIYF	TGTGCCAGCAGAGCAGCGACCTCTGGAAACACCATATATTTT	TRBV6-2/TRBV6-3	TRBJ1-3	-	few
CASSRDQAGYEQYF	TGTGCCAGCAGTCGGGACCAAGCCGGGTACGAGCAGTACTTC	TRBV12-3/TRBV12-4	TRBJ2-7	-	many
CASSLGGSGANVLTF	TGTGCCAGCAGCTTAGGAGGCTCTGGGGCCAACGTCCTGACTTTC	TRBV11-2	TRBJ2-6	-	many
CSAARSGVEQFF	TGCAGTGCCGCTAGATCTGGGGTCGAGCAGTTCTTC	TRBV20-1	TRBJ2-1	-	many
CASSPGQGALNQPQHF	TGTGCCAGCAGCCCCGGACAGGGGGCCTTAAATCAGCCCCAGCATTTT	TRBV9	TRBJ1-5	TRBD1	-
CASSYLQQNTEAFF	TGTGCCAGCAGTTACTTACAGCAGAACACTGAAGCTTTCTTT	TRBV6-5	TRBJ1-1	-	few
CASSDPGQGSGNTIYF	TGTGCCAGCAGTGACCCGGGACAGGGCTCTGGAAACACCATATATTTT	TRBV6-1	TRBJ1-3	TRBD1	many
CASKGQGFLNEQFF	TGTGCCAGCAAGGGACAGGGGTTTCTCAATGAGCAGTTCTTC	TRBV2	TRBJ2-1	TRBD1	many
CSASSDTQYF	TGCAGCGCCAGCTCAGATACGCAGTATTTT	TRBV29-1	TRBJ2-3	-	-
CSVGRGYNEQFF	TGCAGCGTTGGTCGGGGGTACAATGAGCAGTTCTTC	TRBV29-1	TRBJ2-1	-	many
CASSSGGLRGNEQYF	TGTGCCAGCAGTTCCGGCGGACTACGGGGAAACGAGCAGTACTTC	TRBV28	TRBJ2-7	-	-
CASSPQREGYTGELFF	TGTGCCAGCTCACCACAACGGGAGGGCTACACCGGGGAGCTGTTTTTT	TRBV18	TRBJ2-2	TRBD2	few
CASSFGARNTGELFF	TGTGCCAGCAGTTTTGGGGCAAGAAACACCGGGGAGCTGTTTTTT	TRBV12-3/TRBV12-4	TRBJ2-2	-	many
CAWSAGTAGFQFF	TGTGCCTGGAGTGCCGGGACCGCAGGGTTTCAGTTCTTC	TRBV30	TRBJ2-1	-	many
CASSGQSEQYF	TGTGCCAGCAGTGGACAGTCCGAGCAGTACTTC	TRBV2	TRBJ2-7	-	few